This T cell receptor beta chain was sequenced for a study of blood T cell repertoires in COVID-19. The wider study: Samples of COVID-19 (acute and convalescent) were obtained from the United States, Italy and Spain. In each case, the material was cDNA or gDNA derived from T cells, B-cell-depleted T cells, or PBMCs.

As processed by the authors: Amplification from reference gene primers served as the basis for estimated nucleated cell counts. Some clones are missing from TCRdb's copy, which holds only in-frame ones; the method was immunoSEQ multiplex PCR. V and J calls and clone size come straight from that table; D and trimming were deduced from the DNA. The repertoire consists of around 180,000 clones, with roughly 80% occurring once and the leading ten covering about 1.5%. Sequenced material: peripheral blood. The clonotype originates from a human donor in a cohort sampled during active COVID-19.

This chain's CDR3 is CASSESLADYEQYF. Written as DNA, the CDR3 is TGTGCCAGCAGTGAGAGCCTAGCGGACTACGAGCAGTACTTC. J is TRBJ2-7 and V is TRBV2, with 7 bases lining up with TRBD2. CDR1 SNHLY and CDR2 FYNNEI come from the germline V gene. This CDR3 is 14 amino acids long. The V segment lost 3 bases and the J segment 3 bases; nucleotides outside the gene matches: 5.